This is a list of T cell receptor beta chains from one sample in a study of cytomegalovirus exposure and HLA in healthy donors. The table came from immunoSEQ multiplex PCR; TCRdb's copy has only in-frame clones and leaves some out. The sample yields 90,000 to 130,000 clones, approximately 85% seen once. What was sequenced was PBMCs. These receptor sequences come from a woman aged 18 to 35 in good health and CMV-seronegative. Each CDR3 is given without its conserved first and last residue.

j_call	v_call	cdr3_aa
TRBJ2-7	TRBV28	ASSFLGEGATYEQY
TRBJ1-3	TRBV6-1	ASREVGNTIY
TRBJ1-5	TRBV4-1	ASSQGAALGGGQPQH
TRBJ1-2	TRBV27	ASWGGTSGYT
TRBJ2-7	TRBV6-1	ASSLGRGKSYEQY
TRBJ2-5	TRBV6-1	ASSALQGAQEETQY
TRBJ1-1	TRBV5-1	ASSELQGAGGTEAF
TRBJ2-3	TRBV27	ASSYRGTHTQY
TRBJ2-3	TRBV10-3	AISGAGSTDTQY
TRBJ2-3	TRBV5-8	ASSLDQGTDTQY
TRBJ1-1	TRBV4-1	ASSQPDRVVNTEAF
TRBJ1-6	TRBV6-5	ASSYSRQGHNSPLH
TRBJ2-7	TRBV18	ASSPTLGGAGEQY
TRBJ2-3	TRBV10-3	AISESGRGRTDTQY
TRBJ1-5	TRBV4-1	ASSQGYQGFSNQPQH
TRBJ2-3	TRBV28	ASAGKLPTTISTDTQY
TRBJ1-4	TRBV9	ASSVGSGKVNEKLF
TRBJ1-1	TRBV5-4	ASSPWDRENTEAF
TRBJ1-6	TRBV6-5	ASSYSIGVESPLH
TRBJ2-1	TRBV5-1	ASSLGTGTYNEQF
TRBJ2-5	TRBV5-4	ASSLKRLAGFPGETQY
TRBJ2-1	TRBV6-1	ASSESIAGGNNEQF
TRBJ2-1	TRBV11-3	ASSLEATGGSSYNEQF
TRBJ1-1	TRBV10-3	AISGNFNTEAF
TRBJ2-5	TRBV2	ASGKGSRETQY
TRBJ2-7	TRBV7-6	ASSFGARPHEQY
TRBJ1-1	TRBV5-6	ASSEGQGITEAF
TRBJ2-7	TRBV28	ASSLFPGQSFYEQY
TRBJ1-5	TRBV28	ASSPLGNQPQH
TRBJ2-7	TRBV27	ASSYPGGSIYEQY
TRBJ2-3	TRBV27	ASSSLATDTQY
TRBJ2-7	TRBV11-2	ASSGTDSYEQY
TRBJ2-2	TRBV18	ASSPSGAGELF
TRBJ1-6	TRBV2	ASSDDRVNSPLH
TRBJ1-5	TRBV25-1	ATSDGGGWSNQPQH
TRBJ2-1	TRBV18	ASSPTGLTEQF
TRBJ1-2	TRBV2	ASSETGRRGYT
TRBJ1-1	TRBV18	ASSPPNPGANTEAF
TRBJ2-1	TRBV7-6	ASSLRGLGALRDEQF
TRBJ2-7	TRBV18	ASSPPETGGDYEQY
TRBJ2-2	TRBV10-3	AISDQAGELF
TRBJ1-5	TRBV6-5	ASSYAGAGQPQH
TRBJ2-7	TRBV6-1	ASSEQTGSTYEQY
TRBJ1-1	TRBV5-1	ASRDGQEISEAF
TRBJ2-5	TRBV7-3	ASTTRLRAGEETQY
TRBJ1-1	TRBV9	ASSVGGRANTEAF
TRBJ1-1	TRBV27	ASSLSAREGAF
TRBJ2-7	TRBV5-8	ASSLSGKAYEQY